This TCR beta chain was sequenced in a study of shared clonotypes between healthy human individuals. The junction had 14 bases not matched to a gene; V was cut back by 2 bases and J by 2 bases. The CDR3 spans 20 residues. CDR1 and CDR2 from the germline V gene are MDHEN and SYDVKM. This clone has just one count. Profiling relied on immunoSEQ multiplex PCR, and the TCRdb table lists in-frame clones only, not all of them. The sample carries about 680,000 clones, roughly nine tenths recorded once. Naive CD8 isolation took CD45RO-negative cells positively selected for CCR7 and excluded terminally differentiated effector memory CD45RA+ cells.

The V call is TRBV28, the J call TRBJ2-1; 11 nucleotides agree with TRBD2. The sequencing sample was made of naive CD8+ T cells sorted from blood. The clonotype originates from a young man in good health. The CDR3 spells CASSLGLAGGGGYAYNEQFF. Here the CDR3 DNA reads TGTGCCAGCAGTTTAGGGCTAGCGGGAGGAGGGGGTTATGCCTACAATGAGCAGTTCTTC.